The 29 T cell receptor beta chains below were found in one sample sequenced in a study of cytomegalovirus exposure and HLA in healthy donors. The primer mix had 60 Vbeta and 13 Jbeta primers. Sequencing used immunoSEQ multiplex PCR; TCRdb keeps in-frame clones, though not all of them. The sample consists of 130,000 to 150,000 clones, about 76% of them appearing once. The material sequenced was PBMCs. The source is a man younger than 35 in good health and CMV-seronegative.

The V gene is TRBV30, the J gene TRBJ2-7; 7 bases fit TRBD1. This CDR3 spans 13 amino acids. The J segment lost 7 bases and the V segment lost 0 bases, leaving 6 bases of the junction unmatched. Germline CDR1 is GTSNPN and CDR2 is SVGIG (reference sequence). CDR3 residues: CAWSVYRGVEQYF. Written as DNA, the CDR3 is TGTGCCTGGAGTGTATACAGGGGCGTTGAGCAGTACTTC. Looking up the rest from reference TRBV30 and TRBJ2-7 gives the full variable domain: SQTIHQWPATLVQPVGSPLSLECTVEGTSNPNLYWYRQAAGRGLQLLFYSVGIGQISSEVPQNLSASRPQDRQFILSSKKLLLSDSGFYLCAWSVYRGVEQYFGPGTRLTVT.

J is TRBJ1-2 and V is TRBV6-6; D is perhaps TRBD1 (5 bases). This CDR3 region has 15 residues. With 2 bases removed from V and 2 bases from J, the gap between germline ends came to 12 bases. Germline V gives CDR1 MNHNY, CDR2 SVGAGI (reference sequence). As DNA, the CDR3 is TGTGCCAGCAGTTACCGGCAGGGACTAAACTATGGCTACACCTTC. It is translated as CASSYRQGLNYGYTF.

The chain couples TRBV27 to TRBJ2-5; D may be TRBD1 (6 bases). The DNA end lines up better with TRBJ2-7; the J call may be wrong. The CDR3 totals 15 residues. Germline assignment: CDR1 MNHEY and CDR2 SMNVEV (reference sequence). CDR3 nucleotide sequence: TGTGCCAGCAGCGCACCGGGACATCTCAACTACGAGCAGTACTTC. Translation gives CASSAPGHLNYEQYF.

The chain has TRBV29-1 and TRBJ1-5; 8 bases are shared with TRBD1. Losses at the gene ends were 6 bases for V and 6 bases for J; bases not matched to a gene: 10. The germline gives CDR1 SQVTM, CDR2 ANQGSEA. This CDR3 spans 14 amino acids. The CDR3 DNA is TGCAGCGTGGGGGGTGACAGGGGAATTCAGCCCCAGCATTTT. Protein product: CSVGGDRGIQPQHF.

This chain uses TRBV4-1 with TRBJ1-3, with 8 positions matching TRBD1. Germline V gene sequence: CDR1 MGHRA, CDR2 YSYEKL. V shed 0 bases, J shed 3 bases, and the junction held 1 base outside the gene matches. The CDR3 loop spans 15 amino acids. CDR3 sequence (DNA): TGCGCCAGCAGCCAAGAAGGGACAGGTGGAAACACCATATATTTT. This translates into CASSQEGTGGNTIYF.

The chain employs TRBV7-3 and TRBJ2-1; tentatively, D is TRBD2 (6 bases). The germline V gene has CDR1 SGHTA and CDR2 FQGTGA. Trimming took off 4 bases at V and 12 bases at J, with 13 bases between the two ends. There are 12 residues in the CDR3. The CDR3 protein is CASSSSGTGQFF. The CDR3 bases are TGTGCCAGCAGCTCCTCCGGGACTGGGCAGTTCTTC.

The J gene is TRBJ2-7, the V gene TRBV10-1; 8 bases line up with TRBD2. The CDR3 has 13 amino acids. The junction had 6 bases not matched to a gene; V was cut back by 5 bases and J by 6 bases. Germline CDR1 WNHNN, CDR2 SYGVQD (reference sequence). The CDR3 region is CASSPNGGVEQYF. CDR3 DNA: TGCGCCAGCAGTCCCAACGGGGGGGTCGAGCAGTACTTC.

This sequence joins TRBV2 and TRBJ2-3, with TRBD2 matching 9 bases. Germline CDR1 SNHLY, CDR2 FYNNEI. This CDR3 has 15 residues. The junction had 1 base not matched to a gene; V was cut back by 2 bases and J by 1 base. CDR3 in amino acids: CASSERTSGTDTQYF. CDR3 in DNA: TGTGCCAGCAGTGAACGGACTAGCGGCACAGATACGCAGTATTTT.

This clone appeared a single time. The J gene is TRBJ1-1, the V gene TRBV18; unclear D gene. This CDR3 is 14 amino acids long. V lost 4 bases and J 9 bases, leaving 18 bases between the germline ends. From germline, CDR1 is KGHSH and CDR2 LQKENI. The CDR3 reads CASSRQEGPIKAFF. DNA of the CDR3: TGTGCCAGCTCACGGCAGGAGGGCCCCATAAAAGCTTTCTTT.

The chain uses TRBV19 and TRBJ2-2, with 9 bases lining up with TRBD1. CDR1 and CDR2 from the germline V gene are LNHDA and SQIVND (reference sequence). The CDR3 has 15 residues. V lost 1 base, J lost 6 bases, and 3 bases stayed unmatched. As DNA, the CDR3 is TGTGCCAGTAGTATAGGGACAGGGGCTCCCGGGGAGCTGTTTTTT. It yields the protein CASSIGTGAPGELFF.

The CDR3 protein is CASSPTTSGGYEQYF. CDR3 DNA sequence: TGCGCCAGCAGCCCGACTACTAGCGGGGGCTACGAGCAGTACTTC. The chain combines TRBV4-1 with TRBJ2-5; 11 bases match TRBD2. The J call may be incorrect, as the DNA end agrees better with TRBJ2-7. Germline CDR1 is MGHRA and CDR2 is YSYEKL. The CDR3 contains 15 residues.

The J gene is TRBJ2-3, the V gene TRBV19, with 11 bases that match TRBD2. Germline V gives CDR1 LNHDA, CDR2 SQIVND (reference sequence). The J segment lost 2 bases and the V segment lost 6 bases, leaving 7 bases of the junction unmatched. The CDR3 runs to 16 residues. The CDR3 sequence is CASRTLAGGSTDTQYF. In DNA, the CDR3 is TGTGCCAGTAGAACCCTAGCGGGGGGTTCCACAGATACGCAGTATTTT. Using reference TRBV19 and TRBJ2-3 for the parts outside the CDR3, the full variable domain is DGGITQSPKYLFRKEGQNVTLSCEQNLNHDAMYWYRQDPGQGLRLIYYSQIVNDFQKGDIAEGYSVSREKKESFPLTVTSAQKNPTAFYLCASRTLAGGSTDTQYFGPGTRLTVL.

V gene TRBV7-3 combines with J gene TRBJ2-5, with 12 bases matching TRBD1. V lost 4 bases and J lost 5; bases outside the gene matches: 5. Germline V gene lookup returns CDR1 SGHTA and CDR2 FQGTGA. The CDR3 totals 15 residues. The CDR3 coding sequence is TGTGCCAGCAGCTCTCCCGGGACAGGGGGCGAGACCCAGTACTTC. Protein product: CASSSPGTGGETQYF.

This clone has a handful of counts. This rearrangement joins TRBV19 to TRBJ1-2; D is unresolved. Germline V gives CDR1 LNHDA, CDR2 SQIVND (reference sequence). V was shortened by 3 bases and J by 2 bases, with 10 bases between the two germline ends. This CDR3 comprises 14 residues. CDR3: CASSIIGANYGYTF. The CDR3 nucleotides read TGTGCCAGTAGTATCATCGGAGCCAACTATGGCTACACCTTC.

DNA for the CDR3: TGTGCCAGTAGTATTCCAGGGGGCGGATTCACTGAAGCTTTCTTT. The encoded protein is CASSIPGGGFTEAFF. The chain uses TRBV19 and TRBJ1-1; 8 nucleotides agree with TRBD1. The CDR3 covers 15 residues. Germline CDR1 is LNHDA and CDR2 is SQIVND (reference sequence). Trimming at V came to 3 bases and at J to 4 bases, leaving 7 bases not matched to a gene.

This clone was seen more than once but under ten times. The chain combines TRBV7-3 with TRBJ1-1, with 9 bases identical to TRBD1. Germline lookup yields CDR1 SGHTA and CDR2 FQGTGA. The CDR3 totals 14 residues. With 4 bases clipped from V and 2 bases from J, the junction kept 2 bases outside the gene matches. CDR3 in DNA: TGTGCCAGCAGCTGGGGACAGGGAAACACTGAAGCTTTCTTT. The encoded protein is CASSWGQGNTEAFF. Using reference TRBV7-3 and TRBJ1-1 for the parts outside the CDR3, the full variable domain is GAGVSQTPSNKVTEKGKYVELRCDPISGHTALYWYRQSLGQGPEFLIYFQGTGAADDSGLPNDRFFAVRPEGSVSTLKIQRTERGDSAVYLCASSWGQGNTEAFFGQGTRLTVV.

The chain carries TRBV28 and TRBJ1-2; D might be TRBD1 (5 bases). Germline V gene lookup returns CDR1 MDHEN and CDR2 SYDVKM. Trimming left V 3 bases short and J 0 bases short, with 11 bases between. CDR3 length: 15 residues. The CDR3 spells CASSFGAGSNYGYTF. In nucleotides, the CDR3 is TGTGCCAGCAGTTTTGGGGCAGGCTCTAACTATGGCTACACCTTC.

CDR3 loop: CASSFRGQGYEQYF. DNA of the CDR3: TGTGCCAGCAGTTTCAGAGGACAAGGCTACGAGCAGTACTTC. The chain uses TRBV27 and TRBJ2-7; D is perhaps TRBD1 (5 bases). Germline values: CDR1 MNHEY, CDR2 SMNVEV (reference sequence). V was trimmed by 3 bases and J by 3 bases, leaving 12 bases between them. The length of the CDR3 is 14 residues.

This clone has more than one count but fewer than ten. J is TRBJ1-1 and V is TRBV2, with D unresolved. Germline assignment: CDR1 SNHLY and CDR2 FYNNEI. V lost 7 bases to trimming and J lost 1 base, with 13 bases between them. This CDR3 contains 14 residues. CDR3 residues: CASKRANGNTEAFF. The CDR3 bases are TGTGCCAGCAAGAGGGCAAACGGGAACACTGAAGCTTTCTTT.

The chain carries TRBV2 and TRBJ1-2; 9 bases are a match to TRBD1. The CDR3 runs 15 residues. Germline V gene data show CDR1 as SNHLY and CDR2 as FYNNEI. J gave up 5 bases and V 2 bases, and 6 bases lay outside the gene matches. The CDR3 coding sequence is TGTGCCAGCAGTGAATCTCTTGGACAGGGGTATGGCTACACCTTC. This translates into CASSESLGQGYGYTF.

The V gene is TRBV11-3, the J gene TRBJ1-1; the D gene is possibly TRBD1 (6 bases). This CDR3 contains 13 residues. Germline V CDR1 and CDR2: SGHNT, YENEEA. Trimming took off 5 bases at V and 4 bases at J, with 11 bases between the two ends. The CDR3 sequence: CASSPTGPTEAFF. The CDR3 coding sequence is TGTGCCAGCAGCCCAACAGGGCCCACTGAAGCTTTCTTT.

The chain links TRBV6-1 to TRBJ2-7; D gene uncertain. Trimming shortened V by 3 bases and J by 3 bases, and 9 bases separated the two germline ends. The germline gives CDR1 MNHNS, CDR2 SASEGT. This CDR3 has 13 residues. In DNA form, the CDR3 reads TGTGCCAGCAGTGAGTCGGAGAGCTACGAGCAGTACTTC. Its protein is CASSESESYEQYF.

This clone came up once. The chain uses TRBV7-3 and TRBJ1-4; D remains unclear. Trimming pared 0 bases from V and 3 bases from J, leaving 8 bases between. The CDR3 is made up of 15 amino acids. The germline CDR1 and CDR2 sequences are SGHTA and FQGTGA. The CDR3 sequence is CASSLTGAANEKLFF. The DNA for the CDR3 is TGTGCCAGCAGCTTAACTGGCGCGGCTAATGAAAAACTGTTTTTT.

The chain carries TRBV9 and TRBJ2-1; 8 bases agree with TRBD2. The CDR3 consists of 15 residues. V shed 4 bases and J 10 bases; nucleotides not matched to a gene: 13. Germline lookup yields CDR1 SGDLS and CDR2 YYNGEE. The DNA of the CDR3 is TGTGCCAGCAGCTCACACTCGGGGGGGCGGGTAGAGCAGTTCTTC. Translating it yields CASSSHSGGRVEQFF.

This clone was seen only once. This rearrangement joins TRBV6-5 to TRBJ2-7, with TRBD1 identical over 10 bases. The CDR3 is made up of 14 amino acids. V was clipped by 5 bases and J by 7 bases; unmatched bases: 8. Germline values: CDR1 MNHEY, CDR2 SVGAGI. The CDR3 here is CASSQGTGASEQYF. CDR3 coding DNA: TGTGCCAGCAGTCAGGGGACAGGGGCGAGTGAGCAGTACTTC.

This chain uses TRBV4-2 with TRBJ1-2; D may be TRBD1 (6 bases). The germline V gene encodes CDR1 LGHNA and CDR2 YNFKEQ. The CDR3 contains 15 residues. V was shortened by 0 bases and J by 3 bases, with 11 bases between the two germline ends. CDR3 region: CASSQDLYRDYGYTF. The CDR3 nucleotides are TGTGCCAGCAGCCAAGATCTGTACAGGGACTATGGCTACACCTTC.

The CDR3 region is CASSSAIETGNYGYTF. The CDR3 bases are TGTGCCAGCAGCTCCGCAATCGAGACAGGGAACTATGGCTACACCTTC. This chain connects TRBV5-6 to TRBJ1-2; 7 bases map to TRBD1. CDR1 is SGHDT and CDR2 is YYEEEE in the germline V gene. The CDR3 has 16 residues. V was pared by 3 bases and J by 2 bases, with 10 bases of the junction left unmatched.

The chain combines TRBV5-1 with TRBJ1-3; 8 positions match TRBD1. CDR3 length equals 16 residues. The junction had 9 bases not matched to a gene; V was cut back by 4 bases and J by 3 bases. Germline assignment: CDR1 SGHRS and CDR2 YFSETQ. The CDR3 sequence: CASSAGDRGNGNTIYF. In DNA, the CDR3 is TGCGCCAGCAGCGCGGGTGACAGGGGAAATGGAAACACCATATATTTT.

A remark on this clone: A clone one base away is much larger, so this may be a read error. The chain recombines TRBV28 with TRBJ2-2; 9 bases are a match to TRBD1. After removal of 5 bases from V and 3 bases from J, the junction contained 1 base not matched to a gene. Germline V gene lookup returns CDR1 MDHEN and CDR2 SYDVKM. The CDR3 runs to 14 residues. CDR3 bases: TGTGCCAGCAGTAGGACAGGGGACACCGGGGAGCTGTTTTTT. It is translated as CASSRTGDTGELFF.